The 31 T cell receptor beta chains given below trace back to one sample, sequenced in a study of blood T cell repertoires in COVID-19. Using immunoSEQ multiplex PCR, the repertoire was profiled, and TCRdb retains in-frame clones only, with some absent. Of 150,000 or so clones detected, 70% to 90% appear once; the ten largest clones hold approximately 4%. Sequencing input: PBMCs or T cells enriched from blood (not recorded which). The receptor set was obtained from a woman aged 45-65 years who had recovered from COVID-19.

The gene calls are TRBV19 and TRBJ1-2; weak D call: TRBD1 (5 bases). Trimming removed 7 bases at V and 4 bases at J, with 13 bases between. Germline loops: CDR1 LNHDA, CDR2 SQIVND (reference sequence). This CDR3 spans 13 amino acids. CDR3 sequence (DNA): TGTGCCAGTACCTCGTTAGGGGCCTATGGCTACACCTTC. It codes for CASTSLGAYGYTF.

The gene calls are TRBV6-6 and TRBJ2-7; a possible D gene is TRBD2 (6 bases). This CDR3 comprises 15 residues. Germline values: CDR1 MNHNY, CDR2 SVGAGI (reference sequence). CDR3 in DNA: TGTGCCAGCAGTTACGCCGGACTTCTTGGGACTCCTGCAGACGTC. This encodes CASSYAGLLGTPADV.

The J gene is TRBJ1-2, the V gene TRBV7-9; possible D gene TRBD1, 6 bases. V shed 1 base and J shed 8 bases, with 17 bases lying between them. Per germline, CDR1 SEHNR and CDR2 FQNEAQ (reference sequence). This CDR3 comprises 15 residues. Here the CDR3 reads CASSLEVQGTDGYTF. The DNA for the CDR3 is TGTGCCAGCAGCTTAGAAGTTCAGGGGACGGACGGCTACACCTTC.

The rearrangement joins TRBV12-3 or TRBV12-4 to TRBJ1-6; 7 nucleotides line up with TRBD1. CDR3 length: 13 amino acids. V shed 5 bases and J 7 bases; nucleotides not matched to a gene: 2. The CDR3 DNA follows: TGTGCCAGCAGTCAGGGGGTAAATTCACCCCTCCACTTT. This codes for CASSQGVNSPLHF.

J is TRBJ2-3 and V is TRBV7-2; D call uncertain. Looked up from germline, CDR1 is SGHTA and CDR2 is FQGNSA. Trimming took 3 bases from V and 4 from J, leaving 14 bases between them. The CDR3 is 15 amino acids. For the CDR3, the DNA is TGTGCCAGCAGCTTGGGTCTACAGCCGGCAGATACGCAGTATTTT. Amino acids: CASSLGLQPADTQYF.

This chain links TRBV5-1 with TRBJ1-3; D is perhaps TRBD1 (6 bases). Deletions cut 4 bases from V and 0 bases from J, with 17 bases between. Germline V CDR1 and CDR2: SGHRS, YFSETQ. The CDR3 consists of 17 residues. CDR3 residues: CASSQSSGGSSGNTIYF. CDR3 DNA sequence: TGCGCCAGCAGCCAGAGTTCGGGGGGCTCCTCTGGAAACACCATATATTTT.

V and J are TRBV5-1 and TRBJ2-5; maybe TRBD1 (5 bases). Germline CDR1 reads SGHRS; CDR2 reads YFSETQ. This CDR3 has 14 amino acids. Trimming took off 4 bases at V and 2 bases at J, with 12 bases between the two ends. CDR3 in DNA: TGCGCCAGCAGCCCTGACAGTACTCAAGAGACCCAGTACTTC. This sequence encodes CASSPDSTQETQYF.

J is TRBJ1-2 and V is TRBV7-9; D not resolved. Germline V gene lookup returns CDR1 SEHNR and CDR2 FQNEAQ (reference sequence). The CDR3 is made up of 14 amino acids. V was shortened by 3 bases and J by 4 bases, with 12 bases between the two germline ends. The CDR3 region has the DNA TGTGCCAGCAGCTTTGGACCGGGGAGCTATGGCTACACCTTC. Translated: CASSFGPGSYGYTF.

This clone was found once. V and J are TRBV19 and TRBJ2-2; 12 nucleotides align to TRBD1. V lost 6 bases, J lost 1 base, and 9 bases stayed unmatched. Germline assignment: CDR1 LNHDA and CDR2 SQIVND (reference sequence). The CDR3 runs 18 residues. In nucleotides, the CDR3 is TGTGCCAGTAGAGGGGGACAGGGGGCCTCCCTGAACACCGGGGAGCTGTTTTTT. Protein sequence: CASRGGQGASLNTGELFF.

The DNA for the CDR3 is TGTGCCAGCACCCGGCGGGACGGCATCGATGGCTACACCTTC. As protein: CASTRRDGIDGYTF. The chain carries TRBV6-6 and TRBJ1-2; a weak D match, TRBD1 (5 bases). Germline CDR1 is MNHNY and CDR2 is SVGAGI (reference sequence). This CDR3 comprises 14 residues. The V end lost 7 bases, the J end lost 6 bases, and 18 bases lay between the germline ends.

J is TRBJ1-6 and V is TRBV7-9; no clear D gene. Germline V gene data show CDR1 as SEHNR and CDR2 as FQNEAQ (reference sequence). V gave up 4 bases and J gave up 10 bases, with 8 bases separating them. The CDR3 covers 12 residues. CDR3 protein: CASSSDLSPLHF. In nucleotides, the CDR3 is TGTGCCAGCAGCTCAGATTTGTCACCCCTCCACTTT.

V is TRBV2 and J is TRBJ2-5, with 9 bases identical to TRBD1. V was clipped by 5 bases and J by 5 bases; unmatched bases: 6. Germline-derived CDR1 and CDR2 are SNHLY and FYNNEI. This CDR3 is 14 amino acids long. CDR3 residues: CASSTDRGGETQYF. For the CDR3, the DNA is TGTGCCAGCAGTACCGACAGGGGGGGGGAGACCCAGTACTTC. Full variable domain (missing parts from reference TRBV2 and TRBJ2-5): EPEVTQTPSHQVTQMGQEVILRCVPISNHLYFYWYRQILGQKVEFLVSFYNNEISEKSEIFDDQFSVERPDGSNFTLKIRSTKLEDSAMYFCASSTDRGGETQYFGPGTRLLVL.

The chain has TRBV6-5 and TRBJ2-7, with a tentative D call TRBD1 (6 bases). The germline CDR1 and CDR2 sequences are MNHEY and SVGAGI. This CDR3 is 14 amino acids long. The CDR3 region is CASSDSGDQYEQYV. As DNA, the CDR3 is TGTGCCAGCAGTGACTCAGGGGATCAATACGAGCAGTACGTC.

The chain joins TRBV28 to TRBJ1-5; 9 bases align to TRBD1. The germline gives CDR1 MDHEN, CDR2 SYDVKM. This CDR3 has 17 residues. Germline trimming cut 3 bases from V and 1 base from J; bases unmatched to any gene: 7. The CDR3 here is CASSFRTGVGSNQPQHF. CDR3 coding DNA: TGTGCCAGCAGTTTCCGGACAGGGGTGGGAAGCAATCAGCCCCAGCATTTT. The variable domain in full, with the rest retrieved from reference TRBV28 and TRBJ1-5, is DVKVTQSSRYLVKRTGEKVFLECVQDMDHENMFWYRQDPGLGLRLIYFSYDVKMKEKGDIPEGYSVSREKKERFSLILESASTNQTSMYLCASSFRTGVGSNQPQHFGDGTRLSIL.

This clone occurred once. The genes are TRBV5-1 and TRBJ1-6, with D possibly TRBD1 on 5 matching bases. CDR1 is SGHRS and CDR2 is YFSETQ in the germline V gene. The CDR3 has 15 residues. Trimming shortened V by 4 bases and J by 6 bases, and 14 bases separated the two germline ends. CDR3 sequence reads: CASSPGDGANSPLHF. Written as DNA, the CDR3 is TGCGCCAGCAGCCCGGGGGACGGCGCTAATTCACCCCTCCACTTT.

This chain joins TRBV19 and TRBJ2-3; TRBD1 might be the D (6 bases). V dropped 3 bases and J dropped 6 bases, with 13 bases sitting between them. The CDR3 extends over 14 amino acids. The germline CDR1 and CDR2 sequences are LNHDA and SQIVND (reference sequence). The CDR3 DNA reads TGTGCCAGTAGTATTATGCAGGGGACCGATACGCAGTATTTT. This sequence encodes CASSIMQGTDTQYF.

CDR3 protein: CASSLGRANTGELFF. CDR3 sequence (DNA): TGTGCCAGCAGTTTGGGGAGGGCCAACACCGGGGAGCTGTTTTTT. The chain joins TRBV27 to TRBJ2-2, with 7 positions matching TRBD2. Looked up from germline, CDR1 is MNHEY and CDR2 is SMNVEV (reference sequence). The CDR3 is made up of 15 amino acids. V shed 3 bases, J shed 2 bases, and the junction held 3 bases outside the gene matches.

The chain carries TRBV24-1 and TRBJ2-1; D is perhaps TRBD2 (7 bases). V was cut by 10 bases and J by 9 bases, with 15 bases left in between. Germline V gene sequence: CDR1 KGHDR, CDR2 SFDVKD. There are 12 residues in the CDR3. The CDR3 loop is CATGGGLREQFF. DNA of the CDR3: TGTGCCACGGGGGGGGGCTTGCGTGAGCAGTTCTTC.

CDR3 sequence: CASSFGGTPTNEKLFF. The CDR3 DNA follows: TGTGCCAGCAGCTTCGGAGGTACTCCAACTAATGAAAAACTGTTTTTT. V gene TRBV7-2 combines with J gene TRBJ1-4; no definite D call. Germline lookup yields CDR1 SGHTA and CDR2 FQGNSA. The length of the CDR3 is 16 residues. The V end lost 3 bases, the J end lost 0 bases, and 11 bases lay between the germline ends.

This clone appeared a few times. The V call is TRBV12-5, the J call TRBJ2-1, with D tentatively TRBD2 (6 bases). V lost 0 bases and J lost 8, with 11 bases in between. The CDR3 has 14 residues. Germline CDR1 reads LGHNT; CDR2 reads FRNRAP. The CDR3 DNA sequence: TGTGCTAGTGGTTTGGTAGCGGGCCCCCATGAGCAGTTCTTC. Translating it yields CASGLVAGPHEQFF. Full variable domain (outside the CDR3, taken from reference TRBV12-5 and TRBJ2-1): DARVTQTPRHKVTEMGQEVTMRCQPILGHNTVFWYRQTMMQGLELLAYFRNRAPLDDSGMPKDRFSAEMPDATLATLKIQPSEPRDSAVYFCASGLVAGPHEQFFGPGTRLTVL.

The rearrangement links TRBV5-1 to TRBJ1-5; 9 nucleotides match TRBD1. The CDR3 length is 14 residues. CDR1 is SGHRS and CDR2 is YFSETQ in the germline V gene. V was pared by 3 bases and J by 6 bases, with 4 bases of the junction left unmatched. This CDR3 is CASSSTGGFQPQHF. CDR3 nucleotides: TGCGCCAGCAGCTCTACAGGGGGCTTTCAGCCCCAGCATTTT.

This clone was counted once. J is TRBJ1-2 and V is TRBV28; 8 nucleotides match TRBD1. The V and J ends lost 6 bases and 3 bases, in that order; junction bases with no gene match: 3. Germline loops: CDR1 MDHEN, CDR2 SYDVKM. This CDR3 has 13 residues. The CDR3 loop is CASSSGGDYGYTF. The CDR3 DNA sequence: TGTGCCAGCAGCTCAGGGGGCGACTATGGCTACACCTTC.

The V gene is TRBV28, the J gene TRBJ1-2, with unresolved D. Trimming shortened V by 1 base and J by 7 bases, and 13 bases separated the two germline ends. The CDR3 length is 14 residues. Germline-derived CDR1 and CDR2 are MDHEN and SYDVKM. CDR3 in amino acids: CASSLSAGPRGYTF. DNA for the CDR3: TGTGCCAGCAGTTTATCCGCAGGCCCTCGTGGCTACACCTTC.

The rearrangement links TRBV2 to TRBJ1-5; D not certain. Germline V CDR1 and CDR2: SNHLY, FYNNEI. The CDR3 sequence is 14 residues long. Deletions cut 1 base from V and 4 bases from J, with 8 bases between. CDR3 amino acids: CASSEDSINQPQHF. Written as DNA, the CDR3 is TGTGCCAGCAGTGAAGACAGCATTAATCAGCCCCAGCATTTT.

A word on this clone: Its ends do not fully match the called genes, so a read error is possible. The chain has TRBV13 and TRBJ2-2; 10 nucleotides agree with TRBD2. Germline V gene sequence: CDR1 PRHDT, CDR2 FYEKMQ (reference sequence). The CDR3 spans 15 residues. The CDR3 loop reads CASRAGLANTGELFF. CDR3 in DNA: TGTGCCAGCAGGGCGGGACTAGCGAATACCGGGGAGCTGTTTTTT.

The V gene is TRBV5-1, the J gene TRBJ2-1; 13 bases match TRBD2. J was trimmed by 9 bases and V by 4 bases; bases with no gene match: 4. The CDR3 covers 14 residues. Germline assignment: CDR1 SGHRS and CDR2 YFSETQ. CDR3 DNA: TGCGCCAGCAGCCTACTAGCGGGGGGGCGTGAGCAGTTCTTC. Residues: CASSLLAGGREQFF.

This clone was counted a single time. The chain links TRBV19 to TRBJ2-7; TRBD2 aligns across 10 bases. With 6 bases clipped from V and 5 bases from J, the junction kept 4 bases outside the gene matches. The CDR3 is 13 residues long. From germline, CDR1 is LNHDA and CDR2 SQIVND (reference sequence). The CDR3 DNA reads TGTGCCAGTAGCATGGGACTAGCGAACGAGCAGTACGTC. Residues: CASSMGLANEQYV.

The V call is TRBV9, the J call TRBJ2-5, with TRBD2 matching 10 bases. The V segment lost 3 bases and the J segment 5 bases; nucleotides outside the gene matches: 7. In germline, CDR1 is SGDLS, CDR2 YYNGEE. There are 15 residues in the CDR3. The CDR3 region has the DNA TGTGCCAGCAGCGCGCAGCGGGGGGGCCTGGAGACCCAGTACTTC. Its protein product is CASSAQRGGLETQYF. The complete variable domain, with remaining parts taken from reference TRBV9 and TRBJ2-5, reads DSGVTQTPKHLITATGQRVTLRCSPRSGDLSVYWYQQSLDQGLQFLIQYYNGEERAKGNILERFSAQQFPDLHSELNLSSLELGDSALYFCASSAQRGGLETQYFGPGTRLLVL.

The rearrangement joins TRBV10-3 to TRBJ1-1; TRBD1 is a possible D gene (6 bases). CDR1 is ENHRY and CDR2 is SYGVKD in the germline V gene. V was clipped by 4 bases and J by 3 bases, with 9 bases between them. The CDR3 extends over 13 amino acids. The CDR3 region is CAISGYRDTEAFF. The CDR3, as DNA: TGTGCCATCAGTGGTTACAGGGACACTGAAGCTTTCTTT.

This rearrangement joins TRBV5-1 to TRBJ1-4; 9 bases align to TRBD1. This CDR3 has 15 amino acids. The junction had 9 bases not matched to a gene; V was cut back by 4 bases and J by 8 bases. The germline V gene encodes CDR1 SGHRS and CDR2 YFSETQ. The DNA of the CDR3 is TGCGCCAGCAGCCCGTTGACAGGGGGTGGGGAAAAACTGTTTTTT. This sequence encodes CASSPLTGGGEKLFF.

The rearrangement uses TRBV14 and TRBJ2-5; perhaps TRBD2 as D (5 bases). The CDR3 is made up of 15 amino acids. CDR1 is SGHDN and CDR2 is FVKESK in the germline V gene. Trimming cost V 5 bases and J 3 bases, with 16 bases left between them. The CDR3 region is CASSIPGSRKETQYF. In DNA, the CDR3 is TGTGCCAGCAGCATCCCGGGGAGCCGGAAAGAGACCCAGTACTTC.